The entry below gives a single T cell receptor (beta chain) sequence along with its context. Its antigen is unidentified. These data originate in a study of beta chain features in type 1 diabetes. Since all of the isolated RNA was reverse transcribed, expressed TCRB transcripts were what got sequenced. The protocol was immunoSEQ multiplex PCR, while the TCRdb copy is restricted to in-frame clones and leaves out a portion. In the table there are around 340,000 clones, approximately 10% of which are singletons. Study findings and constraints: Type 1 diabetes patients had TCRB CDR3s that were shorter (moderately but significantly so) in all four CD4+ subsets.

This CDR3 region has 14 residues. The ends were cut back, 0 bases at V and 8 bases at J, with 14 bases in the middle. Germline CDR1 reads SGHRS; CDR2 reads YFSETQ. The V and J genes are TRBV5-1 and TRBJ1-2, with D possibly TRBD1 on 5 matching bases. This receptor was obtained from a man aged 30-40 years with type 1 diabetes. Sequencing used central memory CD4+ T cells from blood. The CDR3 bases are TGCGCCAGCAGCTTGGCGTCAGGGCGTGGAGGCTACACCTTC. Its protein is CASSLASGRGGYTF.